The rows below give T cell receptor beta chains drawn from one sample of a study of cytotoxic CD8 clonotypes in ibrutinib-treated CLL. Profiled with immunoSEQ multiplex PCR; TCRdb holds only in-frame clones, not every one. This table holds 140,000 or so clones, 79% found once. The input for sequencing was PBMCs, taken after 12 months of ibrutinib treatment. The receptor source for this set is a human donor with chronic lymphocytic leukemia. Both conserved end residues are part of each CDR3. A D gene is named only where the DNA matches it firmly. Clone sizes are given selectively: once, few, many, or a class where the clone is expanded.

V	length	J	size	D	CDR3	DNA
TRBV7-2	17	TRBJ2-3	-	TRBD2	CASSGVPAGGGTDTQYF	TGTGCCAGCAGCGGGGTACCAGCGGGAGGTGGCACAGATACGCAGTATTTT
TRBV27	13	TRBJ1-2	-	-	CASSYSRGDGYTF	TGTGCCAGCAGCTACTCCCGGGGCGACGGCTACACCTTC
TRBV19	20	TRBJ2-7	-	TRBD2	CASSTTPQFVPGLPAYEQYF	TGTGCCAGTAGTACCACACCACAGTTCGTTCCGGGACTACCCGCCTACGAGCAGTACTTC
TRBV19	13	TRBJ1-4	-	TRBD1	CASRTGGNEKLFF	TGTGCCAGCAGGACAGGGGGCAATGAAAAACTGTTTTTT
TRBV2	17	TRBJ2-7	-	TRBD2	CASSDWLAGPHTYEQYF	TGTGCCAGCAGTGACTGGCTAGCGGGACCTCATACCTACGAGCAGTACTTC
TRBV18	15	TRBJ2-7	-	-	CASSPSLALIDEQYF	TGTGCCAGCTCACCTAGCCTAGCGTTAATAGACGAGCAGTACTTC
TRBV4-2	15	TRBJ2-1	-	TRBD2	CASSPGLADYNEQFF	TGTGCCAGCAGCCCCGGACTAGCAGACTACAATGAGCAGTTCTTC
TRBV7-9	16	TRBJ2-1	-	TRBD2	CASRETTSGNYNEQFF	TGTGCCAGCAGAGAAACGACTAGCGGGAATTACAATGAGCAGTTCTTC
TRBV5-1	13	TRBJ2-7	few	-	CASSLISAYEQYF	TGCGCCAGCAGCCTAATCTCCGCCTACGAGCAGTACTTC
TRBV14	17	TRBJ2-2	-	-	CASSQDSGGGDTGELFF	TGTGCCAGCAGCCAAGATAGTGGGGGAGGAGACACCGGGGAGCTGTTTTTT
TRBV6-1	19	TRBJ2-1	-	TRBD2	CASSDRRGTSGVSYNEQFF	TGTGCCAGCAGTGATCGCAGGGGGACTAGCGGAGTCTCCTACAATGAGCAGTTCTTC
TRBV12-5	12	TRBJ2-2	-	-	CASGLSAGELFF	TGTGCTAGTGGCCTATCAGCCGGGGAGCTGTTTTTT
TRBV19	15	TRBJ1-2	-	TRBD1	CASSTAGGANYGYTF	TGTGCCAGTAGTACAGCAGGGGGAGCTAACTATGGCTACACCTTC
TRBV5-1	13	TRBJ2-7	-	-	CASKGGDSYEQYF	TGCGCCAGCAAAGGGGGAGACTCCTACGAGCAGTACTTC
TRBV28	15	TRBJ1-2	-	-	CASSLWDARGSGYTF	TGTGCCAGCAGTTTATGGGACGCCCGGGGCTCTGGCTACACCTTC
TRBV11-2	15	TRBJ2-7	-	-	CASSLSPSVSYEQYF	TGTGCCAGCAGCTTAAGCCCTAGCGTCTCCTACGAGCAGTACTTC
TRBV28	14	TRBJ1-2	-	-	CAYSDSVGNDGYTF	TGTGCCTATTCCGACTCGGTGGGTAATGATGGCTACACCTTC
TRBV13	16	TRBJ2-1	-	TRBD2	CASSSSSGRLYNEQFF	TGTGCCAGCAGCTCCTCTAGCGGGAGACTCTACAATGAGCAGTTCTTC
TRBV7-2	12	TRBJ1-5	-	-	CASSLAGQPQHF	TGTGCCAGCAGCTTAGCTGGTCAGCCCCAGCATTTT
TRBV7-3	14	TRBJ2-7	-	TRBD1	CASSATGSSYEQYF	TGTGCCAGCAGCGCGACAGGGTCATCCTACGAGCAGTACTTC
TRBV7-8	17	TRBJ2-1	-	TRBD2	CASSLALRLATYNEQFF	TGTGCCAGCAGCTTAGCCCTGAGACTAGCGACCTACAATGAGCAGTTCTTC
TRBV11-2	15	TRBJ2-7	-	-	CASSNTDRATYEQYF	TGTGCCAGCAGCAATACGGACAGAGCAACCTACGAGCAGTACTTC
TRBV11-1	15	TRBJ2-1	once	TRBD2	CASSLAGGRHNEQFF	TGTGCCAGCAGCTTAGCGGGAGGGCGGCACAATGAGCAGTTCTTC
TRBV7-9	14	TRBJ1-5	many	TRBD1	CASSATGANQPQHF	TGTGCCAGCAGCGCGACAGGGGCGAATCAGCCCCAGCATTTT
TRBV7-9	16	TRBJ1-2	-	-	CASTSYARGEGKGYTF	TGTGCCAGCACTAGTTATGCCAGGGGCGAAGGAAAAGGCTACACCTTC
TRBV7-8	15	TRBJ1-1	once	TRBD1	CASSLEGTVGTEAFF	TGTGCCAGCAGCTTAGAGGGGACAGTTGGGACTGAAGCTTTCTTT
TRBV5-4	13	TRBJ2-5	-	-	CASNFAGRETQYF	TGTGCCAGCAACTTCGCAGGGAGGGAGACCCAGTACTTC
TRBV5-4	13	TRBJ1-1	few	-	CASREGMNTEAFF	TGTGCCAGCAGGGAGGGGATGAACACTGAAGCTTTCTTT
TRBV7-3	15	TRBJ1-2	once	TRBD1	CASSQGGASVYGYTF	TGTGCCAGCAGCCAAGGGGGCGCATCGGTCTATGGCTACACCTTC
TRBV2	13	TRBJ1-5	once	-	CASTTWANQPQHF	TGTGCCAGCACTACCTGGGCGAATCAGCCCCAGCATTTT
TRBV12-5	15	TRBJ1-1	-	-	CASGLVLGGYTEAFF	TGTGCTAGTGGTTTGGTACTTGGAGGTTACACTGAAGCTTTCTTT
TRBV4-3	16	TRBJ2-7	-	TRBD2	CASSQDGTGGRYEQYF	TGCGCCAGCAGCCAAGATGGAACGGGAGGGAGGTACGAGCAGTACTTC
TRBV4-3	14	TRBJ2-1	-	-	CASSPRGDGNEQFF	TGCGCCAGCAGCCCCAGGGGTGACGGCAATGAGCAGTTCTTC
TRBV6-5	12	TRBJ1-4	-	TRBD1	CASSQGQGKLFF	TGTGCCAGCAGTCAAGGACAGGGAAAACTGTTTTTT
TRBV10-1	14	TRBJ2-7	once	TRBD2	CASSGLAGNYEQYF	TGCGCCAGCAGCGGACTAGCGGGAAACTACGAGCAGTACTTC
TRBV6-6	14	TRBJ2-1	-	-	CASSYSMAGDEQFF	TGTGCCAGCAGTTACTCGATGGCAGGAGATGAGCAGTTCTTC
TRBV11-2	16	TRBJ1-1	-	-	CASSLARGRVGTEAFF	TGTGCCAGCAGCTTAGCCAGGGGCAGGGTCGGCACTGAAGCTTTCTTT
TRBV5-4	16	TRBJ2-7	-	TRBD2	CASSAASGGRASEQYF	TGTGCCAGCAGCGCCGCTTCGGGCGGGAGGGCCAGCGAGCAGTACTTC
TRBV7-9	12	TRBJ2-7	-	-	CASSSTAYEQYF	TGTGCCAGCAGCTCTACGGCCTACGAGCAGTACTTC
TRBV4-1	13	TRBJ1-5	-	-	CASSQQGSQPQHF	TGCGCCAGCAGCCAACAGGGGTCTCAGCCCCAGCATTTT
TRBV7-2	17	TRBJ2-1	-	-	CASSLTGTRSSYNEQFF	TGTGCCAGCAGCTTAACCGGGACTCGGAGCTCCTACAATGAGCAGTTCTTC
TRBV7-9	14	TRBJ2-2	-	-	CASSLGYFTGELFF	TGTGCCAGCAGCTTAGGGTATTTCACCGGGGAGCTGTTTTTT
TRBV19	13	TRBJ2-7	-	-	CASSISVSYEQYF	TGTGCCAGTAGTATAAGCGTCTCCTACGAGCAGTACTTC
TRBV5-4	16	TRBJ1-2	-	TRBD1	CASSRRGQETNYGYTF	TGTGCCAGCAGTCGTCGAGGACAGGAAACTAACTATGGCTACACCTTC
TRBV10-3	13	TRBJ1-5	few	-	CAISSDSYQPQHF	TGTGCCATCAGTTCGGACAGCTATCAGCCCCAGCATTTT
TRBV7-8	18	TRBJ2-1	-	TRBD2	CASSPRRTSGSSYNEQFF	TGTGCCAGCAGCCCCAGGCGGACTAGCGGGAGCTCCTACAATGAGCAGTTCTTC
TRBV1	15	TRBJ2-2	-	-	CTSSQAGGPTGELFF	TGCACCAGCAGCCAAGCGGGAGGGCCAACCGGGGAGCTGTTTTTT
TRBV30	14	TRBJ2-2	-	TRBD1	CASQGAAGTGELFF	TGTGCCTCCCAGGGGGCGGCGGGTACCGGGGAGCTGTTTTTT
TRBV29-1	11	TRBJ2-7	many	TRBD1	CSVTTGAVQYF	TGCAGCGTTACGACAGGGGCGGTGCAGTACTTC
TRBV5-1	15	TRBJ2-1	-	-	CASSLQSESYNEQFF	TGCGCCAGCAGCTTACAATCTGAATCCTACAATGAGCAGTTCTTC
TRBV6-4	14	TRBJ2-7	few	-	CASRRGVRTYEQYF	TGTGCCAGCAGGCGCGGGGTCAGAACCTACGAGCAGTACTTC